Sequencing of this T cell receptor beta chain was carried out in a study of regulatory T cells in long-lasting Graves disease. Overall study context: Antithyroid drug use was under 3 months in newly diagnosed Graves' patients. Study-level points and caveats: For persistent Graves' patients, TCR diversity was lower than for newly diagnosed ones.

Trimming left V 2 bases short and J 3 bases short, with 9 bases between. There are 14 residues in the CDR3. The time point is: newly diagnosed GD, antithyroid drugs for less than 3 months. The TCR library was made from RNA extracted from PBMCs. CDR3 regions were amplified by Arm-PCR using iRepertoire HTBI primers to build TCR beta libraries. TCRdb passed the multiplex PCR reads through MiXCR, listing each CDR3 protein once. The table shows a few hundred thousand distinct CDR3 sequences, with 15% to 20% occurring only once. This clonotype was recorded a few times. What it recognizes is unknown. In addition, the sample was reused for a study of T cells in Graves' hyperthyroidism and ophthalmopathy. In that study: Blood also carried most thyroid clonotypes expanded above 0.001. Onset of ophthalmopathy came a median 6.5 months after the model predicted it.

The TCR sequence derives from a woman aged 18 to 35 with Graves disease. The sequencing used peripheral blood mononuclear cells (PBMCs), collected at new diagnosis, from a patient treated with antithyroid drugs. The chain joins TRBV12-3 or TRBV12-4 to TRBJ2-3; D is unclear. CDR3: CASSLQWRTDTQYF. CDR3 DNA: TGTGCCAGCAGTTTACAGTGGCGGACAGATACGCAGTATTTT.